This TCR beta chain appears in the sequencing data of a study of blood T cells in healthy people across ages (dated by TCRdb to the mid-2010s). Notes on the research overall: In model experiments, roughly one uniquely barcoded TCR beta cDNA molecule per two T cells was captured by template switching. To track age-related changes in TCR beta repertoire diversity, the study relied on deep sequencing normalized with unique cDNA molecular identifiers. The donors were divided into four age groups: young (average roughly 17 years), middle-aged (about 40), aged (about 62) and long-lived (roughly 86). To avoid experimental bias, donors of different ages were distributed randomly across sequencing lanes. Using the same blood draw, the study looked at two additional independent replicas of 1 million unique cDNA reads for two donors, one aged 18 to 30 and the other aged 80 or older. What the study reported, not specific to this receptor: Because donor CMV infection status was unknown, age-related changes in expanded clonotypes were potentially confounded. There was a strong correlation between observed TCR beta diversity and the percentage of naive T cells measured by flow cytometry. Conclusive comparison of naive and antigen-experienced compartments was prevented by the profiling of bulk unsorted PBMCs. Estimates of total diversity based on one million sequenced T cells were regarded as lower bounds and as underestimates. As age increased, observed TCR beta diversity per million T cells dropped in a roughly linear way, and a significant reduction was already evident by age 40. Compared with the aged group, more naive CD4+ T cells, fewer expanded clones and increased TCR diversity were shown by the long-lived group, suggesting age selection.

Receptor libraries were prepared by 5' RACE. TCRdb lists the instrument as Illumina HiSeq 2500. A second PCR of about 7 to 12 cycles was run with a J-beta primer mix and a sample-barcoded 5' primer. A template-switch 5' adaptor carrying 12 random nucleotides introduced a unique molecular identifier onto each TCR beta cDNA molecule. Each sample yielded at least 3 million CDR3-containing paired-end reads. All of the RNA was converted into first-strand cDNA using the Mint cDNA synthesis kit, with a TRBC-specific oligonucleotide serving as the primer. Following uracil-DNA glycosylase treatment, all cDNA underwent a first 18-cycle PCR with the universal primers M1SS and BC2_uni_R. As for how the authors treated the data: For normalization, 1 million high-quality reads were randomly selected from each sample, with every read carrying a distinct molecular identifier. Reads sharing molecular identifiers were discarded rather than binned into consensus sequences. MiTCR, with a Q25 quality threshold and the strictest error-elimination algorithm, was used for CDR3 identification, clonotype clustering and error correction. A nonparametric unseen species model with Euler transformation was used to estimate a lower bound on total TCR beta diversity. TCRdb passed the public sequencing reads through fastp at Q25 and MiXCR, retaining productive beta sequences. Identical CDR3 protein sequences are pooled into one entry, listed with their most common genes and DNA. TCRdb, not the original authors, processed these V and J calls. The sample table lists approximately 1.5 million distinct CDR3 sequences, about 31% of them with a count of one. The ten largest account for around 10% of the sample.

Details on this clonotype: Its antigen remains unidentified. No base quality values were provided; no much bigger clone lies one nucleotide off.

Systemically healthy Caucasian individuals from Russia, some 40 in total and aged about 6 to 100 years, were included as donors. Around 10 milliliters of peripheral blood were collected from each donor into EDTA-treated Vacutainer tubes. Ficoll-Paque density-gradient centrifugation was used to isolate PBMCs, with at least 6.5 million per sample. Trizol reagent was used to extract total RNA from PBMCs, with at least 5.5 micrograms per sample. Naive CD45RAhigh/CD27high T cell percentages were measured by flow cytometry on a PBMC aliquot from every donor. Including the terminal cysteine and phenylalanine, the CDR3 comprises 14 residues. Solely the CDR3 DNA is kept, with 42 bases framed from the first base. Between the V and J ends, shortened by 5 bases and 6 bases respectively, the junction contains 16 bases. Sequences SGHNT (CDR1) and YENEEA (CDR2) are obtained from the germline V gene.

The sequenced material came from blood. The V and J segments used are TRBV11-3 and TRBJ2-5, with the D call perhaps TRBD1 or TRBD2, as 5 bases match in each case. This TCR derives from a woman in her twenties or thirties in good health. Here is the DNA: TGTGCCAGCAGCCCCCACGTGGGGGATCAGACCCAGTACTTC. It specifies CASSPHVGDQTQYF.